Listed below are T cell receptor beta chains from one sample, sequenced in a study of T cells in Graves' hyperthyroidism and ophthalmopathy. TCRdb analysed the multiplex PCR reads with MiXCR anew, one entry per CDR3 protein. The sample has more than 350,000 distinct CDR3 sequences, roughly 15% seen once. The sample consisted of blood. The receptors originated from a woman aged 25-40 years with Graves' ophthalmopathy. Both conserved end residues are part of each CDR3. D genes are given only for firm matches. Clone size, where shown, is once, few, many, or a class for clones that have expanded.

>13|-|many|TRBJ2-3|TRBV18
TGTGCCAGCTCACCAGGGGTCACAGATACGCAGTATTTT
CASSPGVTDTQYF
>15|-|many|TRBJ2-7|TRBV3-1
TGTGCCAGCAGCCAAGGCCCCAGGTCATCCTACGAGCAGTACTTC
CASSQGPRSSYEQYF
>15|TRBD2|many|TRBJ2-3|TRBV29-1
TGCAGCGCGGGCCCTAGCGGGGGGGACACAGATACGCAGTATTTT
CSAGPSGGDTDTQYF
>14|TRBD1|-|TRBJ2-2|TRBV15
TGTGCCACCAGCAGGACAGGGCGGACCGGGGAGCTGTTTTTT
CATSRTGRTGELFF
>13|-|many|TRBJ1-1|TRBV6-1
TGTGCCAGCAGACGGGGAGTCGGCACTGAAGCTTTCTTT
CASRRGVGTEAFF
>18|TRBD2|few|TRBJ2-1|TRBV9
TGTGCCAGCAGCGGAAGCAGGGTAGCGGGGGGGATCAACAATGAGCAGTTCTTC
CASSGSRVAGGINNEQFF
>14|-|many|TRBJ1-5|TRBV7-2
TGTGCCAGCAGCTTAGCGCTAACGGGACAGCCCCAGCATTTT
CASSLALTGQPQHF
>13|-|many|TRBJ1-4|TRBV7-8
TGTGCCACAGGGGACCCTGGGAATGAAAAACTGTTTTTT
CATGDPGNEKLFF
>17|TRBD1|many|TRBJ1-5|TRBV6-1
TGTGCCAGCAGTCCTCGGACAGGAAGGGACTTTGGTCAGCCCCAGCATTTT
CASSPRTGRDFGQPQHF
>15|-|many|TRBJ2-5|TRBV28
TGTGCCAGCAGTTCACCCCAACGTGGGCAAGAGACCCAGTACTTC
CASSSPQRGQETQYF
>13|TRBD1|-|TRBJ2-1|TRBV10-2
TGCGCCAGCATCAGGGGGCGCGACAATGAGCAGTTCTTC
CASIRGRDNEQFF
>15|TRBD1|few|TRBJ2-1|TRBV14
TGTGCCAGCAGCCAGCCGGGACAGGGGGCGAGAGAGCAGTTCTTC
CASSQPGQGAREQFF
>13|-|-|TRBJ1-1|TRBV19
TGTGCCAGTAGTATAGTTGTGAACACTGAAGCTTTCTTT
CASSIVVNTEAFF
>20|TRBD1|many|TRBJ1-1|TRBV7-3
TGTGCCAGCAGCCACGGGACAGGGGGTCTCAGATTTCGGGATAACACTGAAGCTTTCTTT
CASSHGTGGLRFRDNTEAFF
>14|-|many|TRBJ2-5|TRBV3-1
TGTGCCAGCAGCCAGAACCTAGGCCCAACAACCCAGTACTTC
CASSQNLGPTTQYF
>15|-|few|TRBJ1-6|TRBV7-2
TGTGCCAGCAGCTTACCGGGCGGGGTTGGTCCACCCCTCCACTTT
CASSLPGGVGPPLHF
>13|-|many|TRBJ2-3|TRBV24-1
TGTGCCACCAGTGATCCTAGATTGGATACGCAGTATTTT
CATSDPRLDTQYF
>14|TRBD1|many|TRBJ2-7|TRBV6-1
TGTGCCAGCAGCGACAGGGGCTCAAGTTACGAGCAGTACTTC
CASSDRGSSYEQYF
>16|-|-|TRBJ2-5|TRBV10-3
TGTGCCATCAGTCAAACTGTCCCCGCACCCAAAAAGACCCAGTACTTC
CAISQTVPAPKKTQYF
>14|-|many|TRBJ2-3|TRBV30
TGTGCCTGGAGTCCGGGATTGAACAGCGATACGCAGTATTTT
CAWSPGLNSDTQYF
>16|-|many|TRBJ1-5|TRBV28
TGTGCCAGCAGTTTATCGGGCAGGGGAAGCAATCAGCCCCAGCATTTT
CASSLSGRGSNQPQHF
>15|-|many|TRBJ1-1|TRBV11-3
TGTGCCAGCAGCTGGGGCCCGGCGACGAACACTGAAGCTTTCTTT
CASSWGPATNTEAFF
>13|-|many|TRBJ1-1|TRBV6-1
TGTGCCAGCTTGGACAGAGTGAACACTGAAGCTTTCTTT
CASLDRVNTEAFF
>14|-|many|TRBJ2-1|TRBV7-2
TGTGCCAGCAGCTGGGGACTGGAATACAATGAGCAGTTCTTC
CASSWGLEYNEQFF
>18|TRBD1|many|TRBJ2-7|TRBV10-1
TGCGCCAGCAGGATCACCGGGACAGAGAAACTTAATGCTGGCGAGCAGTACTTC
CASRITGTEKLNAGEQYF
>12|-|-|TRBJ2-7|TRBV24-1
TGTGCCACCAGTGATCCATCCCACGAGCAGTACTTC
CATSDPSHEQYF
>16|-|many|TRBJ1-1|TRBV2
TGTGCCAGCAGTGGCTCGCGGTCGGCAGGGTCGGATGAAGCTTTCTTT
CASSGSRSAGSDEAFF
>13|-|-|TRBJ2-5|TRBV27
TGTGCCAGCACTGGACGTCCCTACAAGACCCAGTACTTC
CASTGRPYKTQYF
>13|-|many|TRBJ1-1|TRBV9
TGTGCCAGCAGCGTAGGAGGGACGGCTGAAGCTTTCTTT
CASSVGGTAEAFF
>17|-|few|TRBJ2-3|TRBV6-2/TRBV6-3
TGTGCCAGCAGTTACTCTTCGGGGACACGAGGCACAGATACGCAGTATTTT
CASSYSSGTRGTDTQYF
>16|TRBD2|many|TRBJ2-1|TRBV12-5
TGTGCTAGTGGTTTGAAACTAGCGGGGGGGAGGAATGAGCAGTTCTTC
CASGLKLAGGRNEQFF
>13|-|many|TRBJ1-1|TRBV2
TGTGCCAGCACCGTAGGGGCGAACACTGAAGCTTTCTTT
CASTVGANTEAFF
>16|-|few|TRBJ2-1|TRBV19
TGTGCCAGTAGTATTCCGGGCACCCTATGGGACAATGAGCAGTTCTTC
CASSIPGTLWDNEQFF
>14|-|many|TRBJ1-1|TRBV11-3
TGTGCCAGCAGCTTAGGGGGAGATGAGACTGAAGCTTTCTTT
CASSLGGDETEAFF
>15|TRBD2|many|TRBJ2-3|TRBV28
TGTGCCAGCGGAGCGGGGGGGGGGATCACAGATACGCAGTATTTT
CASGAGGGITDTQYF
>13|-|few|TRBJ2-5|TRBV5-4
TGTGCCACCAGACTTAGCGGCCAAGAGACCCAGTACTTC
CATRLSGQETQYF
>13|-|-|TRBJ1-2|TRBV5-1
TGCGCCAGCAGCTTGGCCCAGGGGTATGGCTACACCTTC
CASSLAQGYGYTF
>15|-|many|TRBJ2-3|TRBV20-1
TGCAGTGCTAGCGGATCGGGGGGCAAGACAGATACGCAGTATTTT
CSASGSGGKTDTQYF
>16|-|many|TRBJ1-1|TRBV3-1
TGTGCCAGCACCTCGTGGGAGGGGGGAAGAAACACTGAAGCTTTCTTT
CASTSWEGGRNTEAFF
>15|-|few|TRBJ1-6|TRBV5-8
TGTGCCAGCAGCAGACAGACAGTTCCTGACTCACCCCTCCACTTT
CASSRQTVPDSPLHF
>14|-|-|TRBJ1-1|TRBV9
TGTGCCAGCAGCGTAGTCGGTAGAAGCACTGAAGCTTTCTTT
CASSVVGRSTEAFF
>17|TRBD1|-|TRBJ2-1|TRBV6-1
TGTGCCAGCAGCCGCCGGGGAACAGGGGGCTCCTACAATGAGCAGTTCTTC
CASSRRGTGGSYNEQFF
>20|TRBD2|-|TRBJ2-3|TRBV27
TGTGCCAGCAGTTCCTACAGGGGGCCTCCTAGCGGGGGGGCCGCTGATACGCAGTATTTT
CASSSYRGPPSGGAADTQYF
>13|-|few|TRBJ2-1|TRBV5-6
TGTGCCAGCAGTTGGACTCCGGCGGATGAGCAGTTCTTC
CASSWTPADEQFF
>16|TRBD2|many|TRBJ2-5|TRBV4-2
TGTGCCAGCAGCCAAGAGGCTAGCGGGGGTCGCGAGACCCAGTACTTC
CASSQEASGGRETQYF
>13|TRBD1|-|TRBJ2-7|TRBV20-1
TGCAGTGTTACGACAGGGGGCTCGATCGAGCAGTACTTC
CSVTTGGSIEQYF
>15|TRBD2|few|TRBJ2-4|TRBV28
TGTGCCAGCAGTACTAGCGGGGGGGGGAAAAACATTCAGTACTTC
CASSTSGGGKNIQYF
>15|-|many|TRBJ1-1|TRBV12-3/TRBV12-4
TGTGCCAGCAGTTTCGTAGGCAGACAGAACACTGAAGCTTTCTTT
CASSFVGRQNTEAFF